These T cell receptor beta chains were read from a single sample in a study of T cell repertoires in cytomegalovirus infection. TCRdb recomputed calls from the reads with MiXCR, one row per CDR3 protein. This sample carries roughly 640,000 distinct CDR3 sequences, 20% to 25% of them seen once, and the ten largest clones take approximately 8%. Sequenced: CD8+ T cells from PBMCs. The receptors derive from a human donor in good health (CMV status not recorded). Some clones in this sample may be carry-over from other donors' samples. Both conserved end residues are part of each CDR3. Only some rows state a clone size, as once, few, many or a class for expanded clones.

TRBV20-1 once CSAPGTGGKGYTF
TRBV28 many CASSTHVSPAGELFF
TRBV12-3/TRBV12-4 . CASSLYERDLPGLSSYNEQFF
TRBV28 . CASRGAQGVYQPQHF
TRBV14 . CASSQGPWASEKLFF
TRBV20-1 . CSARSSGLGTGLLSNQPQHF
TRBV4-1 few CASSQNTGYNSPLHF
TRBV7-9 many CASSLGGGVVRGGSEAFF
TRBV5-1 . CASRGGGDNTEAFF
TRBV29-1 . CSVEGQGADYEQYF
TRBV7-2 many CASFQGGYEQYF
TRBV20-1 few CSARDSLSSYNEQFF
TRBV29-1 . CSVLTGAAYEQYF
TRBV20-1 many CSASFTGSPIEKLFF
TRBV5-6 . CASSSGEGWALGGYTF
TRBV4-1 . CASSQDPGVGEQFF
TRBV5-5 . CVSSLTEGMNTEAFF
TRBV29-1 . CSVGTGGANGYTF
TRBV5-5 . CASSLETPAENIQYF
TRBV27 . CASSTLLDTQYF
TRBV7-2 many CASRLDGQAAYEQYF